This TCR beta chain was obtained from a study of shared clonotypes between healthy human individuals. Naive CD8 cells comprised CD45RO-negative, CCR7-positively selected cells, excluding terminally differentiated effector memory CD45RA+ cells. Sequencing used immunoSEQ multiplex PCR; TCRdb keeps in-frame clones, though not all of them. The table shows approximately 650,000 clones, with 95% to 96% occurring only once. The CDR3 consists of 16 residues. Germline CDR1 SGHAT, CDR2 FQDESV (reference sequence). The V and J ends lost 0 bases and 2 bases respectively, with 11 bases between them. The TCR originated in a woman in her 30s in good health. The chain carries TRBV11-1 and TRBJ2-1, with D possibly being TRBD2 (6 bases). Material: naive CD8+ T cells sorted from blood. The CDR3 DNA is TGTGCCAGCAGCTTAGCGCGGGGACCTACCTACAATGAGCAGTTCTTC. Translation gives CASSLARGPTYNEQFF.